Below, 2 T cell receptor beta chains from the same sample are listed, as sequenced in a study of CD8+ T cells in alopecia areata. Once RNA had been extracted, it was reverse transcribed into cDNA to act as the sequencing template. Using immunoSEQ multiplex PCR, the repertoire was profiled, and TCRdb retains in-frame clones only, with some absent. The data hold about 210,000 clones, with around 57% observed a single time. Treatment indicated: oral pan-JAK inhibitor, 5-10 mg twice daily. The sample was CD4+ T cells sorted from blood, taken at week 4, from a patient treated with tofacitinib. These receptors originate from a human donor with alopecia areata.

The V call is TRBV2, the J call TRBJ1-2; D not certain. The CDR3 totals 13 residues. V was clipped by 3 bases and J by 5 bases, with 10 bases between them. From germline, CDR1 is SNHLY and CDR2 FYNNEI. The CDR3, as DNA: TGTGCCAGCAGTGACGACGGGTGGTATGGCTACACCTTC. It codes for CASSDDGWYGYTF.

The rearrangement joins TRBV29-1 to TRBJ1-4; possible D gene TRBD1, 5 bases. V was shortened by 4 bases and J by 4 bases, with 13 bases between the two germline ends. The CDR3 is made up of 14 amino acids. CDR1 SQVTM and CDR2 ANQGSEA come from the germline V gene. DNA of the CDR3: TGCAGCGTTGCCCAGGGAAGTGGTAATGAAAAACTGTTTTTT. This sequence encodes CSVAQGSGNEKLFF.